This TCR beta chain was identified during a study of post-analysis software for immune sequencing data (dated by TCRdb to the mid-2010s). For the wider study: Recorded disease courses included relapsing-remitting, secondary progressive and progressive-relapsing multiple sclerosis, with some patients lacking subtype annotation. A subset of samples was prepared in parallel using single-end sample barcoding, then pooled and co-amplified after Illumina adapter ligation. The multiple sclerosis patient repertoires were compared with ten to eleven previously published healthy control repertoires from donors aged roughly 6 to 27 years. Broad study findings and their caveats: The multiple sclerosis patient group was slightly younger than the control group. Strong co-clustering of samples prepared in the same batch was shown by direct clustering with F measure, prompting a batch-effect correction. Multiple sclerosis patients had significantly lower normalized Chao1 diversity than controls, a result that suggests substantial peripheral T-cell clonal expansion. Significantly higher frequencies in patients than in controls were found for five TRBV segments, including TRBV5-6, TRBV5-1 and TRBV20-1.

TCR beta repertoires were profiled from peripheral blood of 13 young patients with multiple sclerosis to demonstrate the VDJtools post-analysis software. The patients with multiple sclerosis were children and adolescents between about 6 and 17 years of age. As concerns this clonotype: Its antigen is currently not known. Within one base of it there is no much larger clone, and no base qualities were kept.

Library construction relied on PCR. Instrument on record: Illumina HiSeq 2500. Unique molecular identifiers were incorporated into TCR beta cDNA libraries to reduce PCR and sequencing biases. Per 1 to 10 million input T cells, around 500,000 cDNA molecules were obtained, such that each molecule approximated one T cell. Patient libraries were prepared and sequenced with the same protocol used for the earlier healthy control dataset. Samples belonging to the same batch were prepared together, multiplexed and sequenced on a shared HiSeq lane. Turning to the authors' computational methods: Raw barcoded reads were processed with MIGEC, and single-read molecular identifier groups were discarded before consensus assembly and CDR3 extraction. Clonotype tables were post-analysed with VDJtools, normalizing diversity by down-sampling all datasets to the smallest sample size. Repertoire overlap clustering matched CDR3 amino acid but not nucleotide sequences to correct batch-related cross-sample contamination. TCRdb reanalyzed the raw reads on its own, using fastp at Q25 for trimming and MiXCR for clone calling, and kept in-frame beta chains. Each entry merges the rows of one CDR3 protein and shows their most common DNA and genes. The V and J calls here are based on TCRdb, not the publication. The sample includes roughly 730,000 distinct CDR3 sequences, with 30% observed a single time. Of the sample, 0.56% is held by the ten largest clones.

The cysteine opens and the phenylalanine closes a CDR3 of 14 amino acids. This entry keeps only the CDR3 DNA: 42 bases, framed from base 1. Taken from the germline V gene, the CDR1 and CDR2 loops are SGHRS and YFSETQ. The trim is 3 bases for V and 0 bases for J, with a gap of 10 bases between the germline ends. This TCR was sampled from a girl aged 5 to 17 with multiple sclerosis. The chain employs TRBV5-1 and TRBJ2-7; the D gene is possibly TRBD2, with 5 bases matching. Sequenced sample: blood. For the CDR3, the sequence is CASSYYTSSYEQYF. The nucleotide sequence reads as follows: TGCGCCAGCAGCTATTACACTAGCTCCTACGAGCAGTACTTC.